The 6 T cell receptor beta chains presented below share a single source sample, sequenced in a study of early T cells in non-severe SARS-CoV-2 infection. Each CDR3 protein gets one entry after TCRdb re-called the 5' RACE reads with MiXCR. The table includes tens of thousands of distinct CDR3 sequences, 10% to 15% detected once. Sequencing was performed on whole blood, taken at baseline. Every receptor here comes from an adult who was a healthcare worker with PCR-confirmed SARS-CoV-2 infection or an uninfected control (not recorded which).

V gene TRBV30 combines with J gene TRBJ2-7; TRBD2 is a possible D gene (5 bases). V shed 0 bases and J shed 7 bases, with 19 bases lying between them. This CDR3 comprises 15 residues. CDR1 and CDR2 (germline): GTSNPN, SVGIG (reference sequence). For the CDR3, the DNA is TGTGCCTGGAGTGTTGGCTCAGCCGGGGTTTGGGAGCAGTACTTC. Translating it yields CAWSVGSAGVWEQYF.

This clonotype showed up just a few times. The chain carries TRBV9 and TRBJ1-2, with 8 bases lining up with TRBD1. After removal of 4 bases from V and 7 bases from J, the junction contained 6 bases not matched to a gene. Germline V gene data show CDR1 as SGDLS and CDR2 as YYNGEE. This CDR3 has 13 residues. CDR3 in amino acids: CASSLLQGAGYTF. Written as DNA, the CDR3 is TGTGCCAGCAGCTTATTGCAGGGGGCTGGCTACACCTTC.

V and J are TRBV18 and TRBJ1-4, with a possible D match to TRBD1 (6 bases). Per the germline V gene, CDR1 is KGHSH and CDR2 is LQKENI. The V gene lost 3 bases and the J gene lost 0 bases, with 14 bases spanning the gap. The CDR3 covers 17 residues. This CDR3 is CASSPSKSGATNEKLFF. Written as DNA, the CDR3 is TGTGCCAGCTCACCTTCCAAATCAGGGGCAACTAATGAAAAACTGTTTTTT.

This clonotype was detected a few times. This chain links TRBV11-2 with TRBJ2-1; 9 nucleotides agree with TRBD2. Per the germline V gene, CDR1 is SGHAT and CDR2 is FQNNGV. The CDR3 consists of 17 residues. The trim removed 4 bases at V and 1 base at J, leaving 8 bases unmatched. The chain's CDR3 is CASSSYSGSRSYNEQFF. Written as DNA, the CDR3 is TGTGCCAGCAGCTCGTATAGCGGGAGCAGGTCCTACAATGAGCAGTTCTTC.

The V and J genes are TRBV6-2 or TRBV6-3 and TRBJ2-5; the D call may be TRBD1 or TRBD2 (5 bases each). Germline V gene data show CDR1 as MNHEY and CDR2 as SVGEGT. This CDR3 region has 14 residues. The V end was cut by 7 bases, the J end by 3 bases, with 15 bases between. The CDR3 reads CASIPGAQEETQYF. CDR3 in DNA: TGTGCCAGCATCCCCGGGGCCCAGGAAGAGACCCAGTACTTC.

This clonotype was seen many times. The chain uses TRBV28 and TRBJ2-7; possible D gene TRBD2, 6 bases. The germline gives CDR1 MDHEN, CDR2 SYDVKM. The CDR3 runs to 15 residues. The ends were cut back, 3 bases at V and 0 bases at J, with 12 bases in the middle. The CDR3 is CASSFPAGASYEQYF. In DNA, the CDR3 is TGTGCCAGCAGTTTCCCAGCGGGCGCCTCCTACGAGCAGTACTTC.